The 23 T cell receptor beta chains in this list originate from one sample, sequenced in a study of tumor-infiltrating lymphocytes in oesophageal squamous cell carcinoma. TCRdb called the PCR reads again in MiXCR, with one record for every CDR3 protein. Altogether tens of thousands of distinct CDR3 sequences are present, about 40% being singletons, with the ten largest covering around 23%. Sequencing was performed on esophageal tumor tissue. Receptors originate from a male donor with esophageal squamous cell carcinoma.

This chain links TRBV11-2 with TRBJ2-4, with 14 bases matching TRBD2. This CDR3 comprises 17 residues. CDR1 is SGHAT and CDR2 is FQNNGV in the germline V gene. J was trimmed by 13 bases and V by 1 base; bases with no gene match: 12. The CDR3 DNA reads as TGTGCCAGCAGCTTAGGGGGCCCGGGACTAGCGGGAGAGGGGCAGTACTTC. The encoded protein is CASSLGGPGLAGEGQYF.

This sequence joins TRBV30 and TRBJ2-5; 8 bases line up with TRBD1. The J call may be wrong; the DNA end is better matched by TRBJ1-2. Germline values: CDR1 GTSNPN, CDR2 SVGIG (reference sequence). The length of the CDR3 is 15 residues. The CDR3 bases are TGTGCCTGGAGGCCCCCGGACAGGGAAGTCGGCGGCTACACCTTC. Translation gives CAWRPPDREVGGYTF.

This clonotype has only a few counts. Being one base from a much bigger clone, this may be a read error. The chain joins TRBV6-1 to TRBJ2-3; TRBD2 agrees at 8 bases. The junction had 17 bases not matched to a gene; V was cut back by 10 bases and J by 14 bases. This CDR3 is 13 amino acids long. Germline V gene data show CDR1 as MNHNS and CDR2 as SASEGT. The CDR3 region has the DNA TGTGCCATCCGGGGGGGAAGTACCGGGGAGCTGTATTTT. It is translated as CAIRGGSTGELYF.

This clonotype was observed many times. This chain uses TRBV12-3 or TRBV12-4 with TRBJ2-7; D not certain. V was trimmed by 6 bases and J by 3 bases, leaving 6 bases between them. This CDR3 spans 11 amino acids. The CDR3 sequence is CASSLNYEQYF. CDR3 bases: TGTGCCAGCAGCCTGAACTACGAGCAGTACTTC.

This clonotype was detected once. The conserved phenylalanine or tryptophan is not found at the CDR3 terminus, so this likely reflects a read error. Because the CDR3's place on the DNA is in doubt, the DNA is left out and the CDR3 is given as listed by TCRdb. This chain connects TRBV6-4 to TRBJ2-3; the table's D call TRBD1 went unverified against the DNA. The germline V gene has CDR1 MRHNA and CDR2 SNTAGT. The CDR3 spans 16 residues, counting both ends. CDR3 region: CASSAVQGIGGYTFGP.

V gene TRBV20-1 combines with J gene TRBJ2-3; tentatively, D is TRBD2 (7 bases). This CDR3 comprises 13 residues. Trimming pared 8 bases from V and 3 bases from J, leaving 15 bases between. Germline values: CDR1 DFQATT, CDR2 SNEGSKA (reference sequence). The CDR3 region has the DNA TGCAGTCGTGCGGGGGCTGGTACAGATACGCAGTATTTT. It yields the protein CSRAGAGTDTQYF.

This chain links TRBV24-1 with TRBJ2-5; TRBD1 matches 9 bases. The better agreement between TRBJ2-1 and the DNA end casts doubt on the J call. The CDR3 has 15 residues. Germline CDR1 and CDR2: KGHDR and SFDVKD. Here the CDR3 DNA reads TGTGCCACCAGTGATCCCGGACAGGGGAGTCGTGAGCAGTTCTTC. Protein sequence: CATSDPGQGSREQFF.

As to this clonotype: A much larger clone is a single base away; this may be a read error. The chain carries TRBV4-2 and TRBJ1-2; possibly TRBD1 for D (5 bases). Germline V gives CDR1 LGHNA, CDR2 YNFKEQ. This CDR3 has 14 residues. The CDR3: CASSQNEGLYGNTF. The CDR3 DNA sequence: TGTGCCAGCAGCCAGAACGAGGGGCTCTATGGCAACACCTTC.

This clonotype has a handful of counts. CDR3 sequence reads: CAWSASQSSSPQRIAKNIQYF. The CDR3 DNA follows: TGTGCCTGGAGTGCCTCGCAATCGAGCAGTCCCCAACGGATAGCCAAAAACATTCAGTACTTC. The chain combines TRBV30 with TRBJ2-4; D remains ambiguous. Germline CDR1 GTSNPN, CDR2 SVGIG (reference sequence). CDR3 length: 21 amino acids. With 1 base removed from V and 0 bases from J, the gap between germline ends came to 28 bases. The full variable domain, with the rest looked up from reference TRBV30 and TRBJ2-4, is SQTIHQWPATLVQPVGSPLSLECTVEGTSNPNLYWYRQAAGRGLQLLFYSVGIGQISSEVPQNLSASRPQDRQFILSSKKLLLSDSGFYLCAWSASQSSSPQRIAKNIQYFGAGTRLSVL.

Ten or more counts support this clonotype. The rearrangement joins TRBV28 to TRBJ1-1, with a tentative D call TRBD1 (5 bases). The CDR3 runs to 15 residues. With 6 bases removed from V and 1 base from J, the gap between germline ends came to 15 bases. From germline, CDR1 is MDHEN and CDR2 SYDVKM. The CDR3 DNA reads as TGTGCCAGCAGCTGGAGGGGCCACCAGAACACTGAAGCTTTCTTT. Translating it yields CASSWRGHQNTEAFF.

The chain has TRBV4-2 and TRBJ2-1, with D hard to call. Trimming took 0 bases from V and 0 from J, leaving 21 bases between them. Per the germline V gene, CDR1 is LGHNA and CDR2 is YNFKEQ. The CDR3 totals 20 residues. The CDR3: CASSQEVSVGPASSYNEQFF. The CDR3 nucleotides read TGTGCCAGCAGCCAAGAGGTATCCGTCGGTCCTGCGAGCTCCTACAATGAGCAGTTCTTC.

There are many counts of this clonotype. The chain has TRBV5-1 and TRBJ1-4; 9 bases are shared with TRBD1. CDR3 length: 17 amino acids. The trim removed 2 bases at V and 5 bases at J, leaving 10 bases unmatched. Germline CDR1 and CDR2: SGHRS and YFSETQ. CDR3 in DNA: TGCGCCAGCAGCTTAACTTTCGGGACAGGGAAGAATGAAAAACTGTTTTTT. Amino acids: CASSLTFGTGKNEKLFF.

At least ten counts were recorded for this clonotype. The CDR3, as DNA: TGTGCCAGCAGTTACTCGCGCAGGCTCTACAATGAGCAGTTCTTC. This encodes CASSYSRRLYNEQFF. V gene TRBV6-6 combines with J gene TRBJ2-1; unclear D gene. V dropped 0 bases and J dropped 3 bases, with 9 bases sitting between them. Per the germline V gene, CDR1 is MNHNY and CDR2 is SVGAGI (reference sequence). CDR3 size: 15 residues.

The CDR3 protein is CAISESGGRTQYF. In nucleotides, the CDR3 is TGTGCCATCAGTGAGTCGGGGGGGCGTACCCAGTACTTC. The gene calls are TRBV10-3 and TRBJ2-1; D might be TRBD2 (7 bases). TRBJ2-5 explains the end of the DNA better; the J call may be wrong. CDR1 is ENHRY and CDR2 is SYGVKD in the germline V gene. The CDR3 is made up of 13 amino acids.

As DNA, the CDR3 is TGTGCCAGCAGCTTAGACGCCTCGGATCGCGGGAGCGAGCAGTACTTC. It codes for CASSLDASDRGSEQYF. J is TRBJ2-4 and V is TRBV7-2, with 7 bases matching TRBD2. The J call may be mistaken, given a closer DNA end match to TRBJ2-7. The CDR3 loop spans 16 amino acids. Germline V gene data show CDR1 as SGHTA and CDR2 as FQGNSA.

The chain joins TRBV5-4 to TRBJ1-2; 9 bases agree with TRBD1. Germline V lookup: CDR1 SGHNT, CDR2 YYREEE (reference sequence). The CDR3 length is 15 residues. V lost 3 bases and J lost 4; bases outside the gene matches: 7. CDR3 region: CASSWTGTGTYGYTF. The CDR3 bases are TGTGCCAGCAGCTGGACCGGGACAGGGACCTATGGCTACACCTTC.

This clonotype was seen more than once but under ten times. This chain joins TRBV7-2 and TRBJ1-4, with D unclear. Germline CDR1 and CDR2: SGHTA and FQGNSA. CDR3 length: 15 residues. Trimming took off 4 bases at V and 8 bases at J, with 17 bases between the two ends. CDR3 sequence: CASSSNEGGREKLFF. DNA of the CDR3: TGTGCCAGCAGCTCTAACGAGGGCGGTAGGGAAAAACTGTTTTTT.

The CDR3 loop reads CASRETGYNEQFF. CDR3 nucleotide sequence: TGTGCCAGCAGGGAAACAGGGTACAATGAGCAGTTCTTC. The J gene is TRBJ2-1, the V gene TRBV25-1; weak D call: TRBD1 (6 bases). Trimming stripped 6 bases from V and 4 bases from J, with 10 bases between. The CDR3 extends over 13 amino acids. Germline CDR1 and CDR2: MGHDK and SYGVNS.

This clonotype has ten or more counts. This chain's CDR3 is CASTPGLLMNTEAFF. CDR3 sequence (DNA): TGTGCCAGTACTCCCGGACTCTTGATGAACACTGAAGCTTTCTTT. V gene TRBV19 combines with J gene TRBJ1-1; unclear D gene. The V gene's germline CDR1 is LNHDA and CDR2 SQIVND (reference sequence). V gave up 7 bases and J gave up 0 bases, with 15 bases separating them. This CDR3 is 15 amino acids long.

This clonotype came up many times. The chain combines TRBV24-1 with TRBJ2-2; 9 nucleotides align to TRBD1. Germline V CDR1 and CDR2: KGHDR, SFDVKD. Trimming cost V 3 bases and J 4 bases; bases outside gene matches: 5. The length of the CDR3 is 16 residues. DNA for the CDR3: TGTGCCACCAGTGATCTGGACAGGGGTGTCACCGGGGAGCTGTTTTTT. This codes for CATSDLDRGVTGELFF.

Comment on this clonotype: Lacking the conserved final phenylalanine or tryptophan, this CDR3 likely reflects a read error. The DNA is omitted, as the CDR3 cannot be located on it reliably, and the CDR3 follows TCRdb's listing. This chain links TRBV7-9 with TRBJ2-6; the tabulated D call, TRBD2, remains unverified against the DNA. The CDR3 comprises 15 residues, both ends counted. CDR1 and CDR2 from the germline V gene are SEHNR and FQNEAQ (reference sequence). CDR3 amino acids: CASIGGTSYEQYFGA.

The chain combines TRBV6-5 with TRBJ2-3; no clear D. Germline V gene sequence: CDR1 MNHEY, CDR2 SVGAGI. This CDR3 is 14 amino acids long. Trimming pared 6 bases from V and 2 bases from J, leaving 12 bases between. CDR3 sequence reads: CASSPQGYTDTQYF. CDR3 sequence (DNA): TGTGCCAGCAGCCCTCAAGGGTACACAGATACGCAGTATTTT.

The V call is TRBV19, the J call TRBJ1-6; the match to TRBD1 covers 9 bases. V lost 9 bases and J lost 4; bases outside the gene matches: 7. The germline V gene has CDR1 LNHDA and CDR2 SQIVND (reference sequence). This CDR3 spans 15 amino acids. The CDR3: CASGTGTSYNSPLHF. The CDR3 DNA follows: TGTGCCAGCGGGACAGGGACGTCATATAATTCACCCCTCCACTTT.